This T cell receptor beta chain is from a study of Siglec-9 on CD8 T cells in melanoma (dated by TCRdb to about 2019). Study-level background: The study investigated Siglec-9 expression on CD8+ T cells and the role of Siglec-9 in regulating T cells in the melanoma tumor microenvironment.

Broader findings and caveats from the paper: Siglec-9 was reported to mark and regulate an effector memory CD8+ T-cell subset that appeared to accumulate within melanoma tumors.

To note about this clone: Which antigen it targets is not known. No much larger clonotype is one base removed from it; base qualities were not supplied.

Counted from cysteine to phenylalanine, this CDR3 has 15 amino acids. The CDR3 DNA has 45 bases and is translated from base 1. V is pared back by 3 bases and J by 0 bases, with 8 bases lying between the germline termini. Taken from the germline V gene (reference sequence), the CDR1 and CDR2 loops are MNHEY and SMNVEV. Libraries were constructed by the immunoSEQ multiplex PCR assay. TCRdb carries this immuneACCESS record with in-frame sequences only. Its versions omit some clonotypes, under half of them owing to an unresolved V gene in the studies checked, with the rest unexplained. Present in this sample are around 39,000 clones, roughly 80% of which were seen just once. The ten largest clones capture under 2% of the sample.

This TCR derives from a human donor in good health. Here the chain combines TRBV27 and TRBJ2-2, and perhaps TRBD1 as D gene, on 5 matching bases. The sample taken for sequencing was Siglec-9- CD8+ T cells sorted from blood. The meaning of the sample's cell subset or site label: CD8 T cells lacking Siglec-9. The nucleotide sequence reads TGTGCCAGCAGTTTCCAGGGTACGAACACCGGGGAGCTGTTTTTT. This is translated as CASSFQGTNTGELFF.